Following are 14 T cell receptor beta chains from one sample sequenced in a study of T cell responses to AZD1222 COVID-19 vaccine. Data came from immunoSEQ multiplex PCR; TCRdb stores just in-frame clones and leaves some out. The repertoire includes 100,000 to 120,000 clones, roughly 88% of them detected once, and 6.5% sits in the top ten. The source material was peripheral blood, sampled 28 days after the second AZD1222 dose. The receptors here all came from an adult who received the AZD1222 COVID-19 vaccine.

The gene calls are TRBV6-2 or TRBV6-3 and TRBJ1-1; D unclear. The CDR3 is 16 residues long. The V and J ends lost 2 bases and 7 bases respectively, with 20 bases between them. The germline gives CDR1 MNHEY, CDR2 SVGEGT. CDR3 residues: CASSYKEGITRDEAFF. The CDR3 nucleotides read TGTGCCAGCAGTTACAAGGAGGGAATAACGAGGGATGAAGCTTTCTTT.

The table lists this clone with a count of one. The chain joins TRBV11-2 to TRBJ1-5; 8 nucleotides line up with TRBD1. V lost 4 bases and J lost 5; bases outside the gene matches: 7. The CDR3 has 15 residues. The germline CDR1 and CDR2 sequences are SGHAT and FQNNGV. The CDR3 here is CASSSGMTGDQPQHF. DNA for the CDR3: TGTGCCAGCAGCTCCGGGATGACAGGGGATCAGCCCCAGCATTTT.

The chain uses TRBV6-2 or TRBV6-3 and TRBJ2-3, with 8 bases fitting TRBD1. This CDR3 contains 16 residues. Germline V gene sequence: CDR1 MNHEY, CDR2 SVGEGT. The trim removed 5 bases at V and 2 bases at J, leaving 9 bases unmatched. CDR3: CASSHLDRGITDTQYF. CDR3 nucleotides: TGTGCCAGCAGTCACCTCGACAGGGGCATCACAGATACGCAGTATTTT.

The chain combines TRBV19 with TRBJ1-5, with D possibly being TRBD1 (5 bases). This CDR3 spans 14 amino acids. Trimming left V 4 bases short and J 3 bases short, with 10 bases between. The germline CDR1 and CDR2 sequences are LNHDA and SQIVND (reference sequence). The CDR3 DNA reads TGTGCCAGTAGTACAGACAGTACCAATCAGCCCCAGCATTTT. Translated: CASSTDSTNQPQHF.

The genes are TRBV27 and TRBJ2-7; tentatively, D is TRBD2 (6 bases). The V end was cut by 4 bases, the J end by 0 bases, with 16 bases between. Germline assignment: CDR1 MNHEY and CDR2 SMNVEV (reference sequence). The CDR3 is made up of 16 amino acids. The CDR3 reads CASSSLNWGLSYEQYF. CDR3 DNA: TGTGCCAGCAGTTCCCTTAACTGGGGACTCTCCTACGAGCAGTACTTC.

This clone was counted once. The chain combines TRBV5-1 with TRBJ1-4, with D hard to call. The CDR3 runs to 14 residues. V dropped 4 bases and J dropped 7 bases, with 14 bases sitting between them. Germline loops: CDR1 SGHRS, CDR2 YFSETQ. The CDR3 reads CASSLGPGGEKLFF. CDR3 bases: TGCGCCAGCAGCCTAGGGCCCGGCGGTGAAAAACTGTTTTTT.

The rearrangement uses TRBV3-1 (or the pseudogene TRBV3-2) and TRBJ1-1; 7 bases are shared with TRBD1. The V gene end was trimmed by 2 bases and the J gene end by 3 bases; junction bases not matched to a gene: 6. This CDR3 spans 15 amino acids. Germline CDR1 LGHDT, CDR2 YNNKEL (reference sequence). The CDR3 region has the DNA TGTGCCAGCAGCCAATCGACAGGGCGGTACACTGAAGCTTTCTTT. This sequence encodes CASSQSTGRYTEAFF.

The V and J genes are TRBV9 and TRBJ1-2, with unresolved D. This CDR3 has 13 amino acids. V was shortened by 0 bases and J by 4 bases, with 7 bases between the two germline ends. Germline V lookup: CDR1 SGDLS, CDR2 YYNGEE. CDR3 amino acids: CASSVDNVYGYTF. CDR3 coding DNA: TGTGCCAGCAGCGTAGACAACGTCTATGGCTACACCTTC.

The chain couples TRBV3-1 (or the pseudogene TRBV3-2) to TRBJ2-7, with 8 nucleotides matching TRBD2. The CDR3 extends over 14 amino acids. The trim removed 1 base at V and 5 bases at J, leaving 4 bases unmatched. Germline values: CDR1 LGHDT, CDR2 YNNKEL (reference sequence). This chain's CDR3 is CASSQGGGRDEQYF. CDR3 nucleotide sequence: TGTGCCAGCAGCCAAGGCGGGGGGCGGGACGAGCAGTACTTC.

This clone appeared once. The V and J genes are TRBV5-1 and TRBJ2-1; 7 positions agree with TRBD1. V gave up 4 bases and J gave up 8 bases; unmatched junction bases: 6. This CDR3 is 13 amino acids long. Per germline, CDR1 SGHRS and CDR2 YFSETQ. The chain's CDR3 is CASSKDRAHEQFF. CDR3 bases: TGCGCCAGCAGCAAAGACAGGGCCCATGAGCAGTTCTTC.

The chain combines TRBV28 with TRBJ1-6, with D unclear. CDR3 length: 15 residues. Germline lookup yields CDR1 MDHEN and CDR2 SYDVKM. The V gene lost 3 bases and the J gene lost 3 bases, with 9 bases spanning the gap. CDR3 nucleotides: TGTGCCAGCAGTTTGGGAAATTACTATAATTCACCCCTCCACTTT. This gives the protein CASSLGNYYNSPLHF. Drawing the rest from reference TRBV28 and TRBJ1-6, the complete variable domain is DVKVTQSSRYLVKRTGEKVFLECVQDMDHENMFWYRQDPGLGLRLIYFSYDVKMKEKGDIPEGYSVSREKKERFSLILESASTNQTSMYLCASSLGNYYNSPLHFGNGTRLTVT.

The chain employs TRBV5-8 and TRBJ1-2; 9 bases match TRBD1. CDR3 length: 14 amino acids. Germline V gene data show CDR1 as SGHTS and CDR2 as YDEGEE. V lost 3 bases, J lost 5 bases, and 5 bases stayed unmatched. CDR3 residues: CASSSDRGFYGYTF. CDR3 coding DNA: TGTGCCAGCAGCTCCGACAGGGGGTTTTATGGCTACACCTTC.

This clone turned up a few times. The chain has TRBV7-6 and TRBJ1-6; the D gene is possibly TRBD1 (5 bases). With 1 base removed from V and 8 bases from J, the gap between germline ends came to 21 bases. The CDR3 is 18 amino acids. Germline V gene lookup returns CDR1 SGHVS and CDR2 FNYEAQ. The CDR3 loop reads CASSLGAYAGTGDSPLHF. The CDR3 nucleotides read TGTGCCAGCAGCTTAGGCGCCTACGCCGGGACGGGAGATTCACCCCTCCACTTT. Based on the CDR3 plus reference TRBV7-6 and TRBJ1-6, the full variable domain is GAGVSQSPRYKVTKRGQDVALRCDPISGHVSLYWYRQALGQGPEFLTYFNYEAQQDKSGLPNDRFSAERPEGSISTLTIQRTEQRDSAMYRCASSLGAYAGTGDSPLHFGNGTRLTVT.

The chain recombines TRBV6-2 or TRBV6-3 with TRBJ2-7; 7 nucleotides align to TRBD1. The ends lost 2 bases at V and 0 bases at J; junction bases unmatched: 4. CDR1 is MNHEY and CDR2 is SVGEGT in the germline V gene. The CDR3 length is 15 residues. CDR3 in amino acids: CASSYRGQSSYEQYF. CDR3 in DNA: TGTGCCAGCAGTTACAGGGGACAGAGCTCCTACGAGCAGTACTTC.